This T cell receptor (beta chain) was identified during a study of T cell responses to AZD1222 COVID-19 vaccine. Here immunoSEQ multiplex PCR was the method, and the copy in TCRdb shows in-frame clones only, minus some. The sample holds approximately 180,000 clones, 90% to 95% seen once. This clone was seen a few times. Its cognate antigen is unknown. The study, taken as a whole, reports: Epitopes outside B.1.351 and B.1.1.7 mutated regions reportedly drew nearly half of spike TCRs. It should be noted that donors were predominantly white British and more often female, and clonal diversity was possibly underestimated.

The sequence derives from an adult who received the MenACWY meningococcal vaccine as a control. Sequenced here: peripheral blood, sampled 28 days after the second dose of the MenACWY control vaccine.

CDR3 nucleotides: TGTGCCAGCAGCCCGCGGACAGCCCAGCAGTACTTC. Its translation is CASSPRTAQQYF. The chain has TRBV5-8 and TRBJ2-7, with a weak D call TRBD1 (6 bases). The CDR3 length is 12 residues. The V and J ends lost 4 bases and 8 bases respectively, with 13 bases between them. The germline gives CDR1 SGHTS, CDR2 YDEGEE.